The clone carrying this TCR beta chain was seen only once. TCRdb keeps only in-frame clones here, not all; method: immunoSEQ multiplex PCR. The top ten hold around 2.9% of the sample, which has about 150,000 clones, 80% to 90% seen once. Germline V gene lookup returns CDR1 LGHNA and CDR2 YNFKEQ. CDR3 length: 14 amino acids. Trimming removed 2 bases at V and 1 base at J, with 8 bases between. This entry comes from a study of blood T cell repertoires in COVID-19. Study in general: There were acute and convalescent COVID-19 samples, and they came from the United States, Italy and Spain. PBMCs, B-cell-depleted T cells, or T cells provided the cDNA or gDNA that made up the material.

Source material: peripheral blood. The chain employs TRBV4-2 and TRBJ1-1, with a weak D call TRBD1 (5 bases). The TCR comes from a man aged 55 to 70 with active or convalescent COVID-19. CDR3 in DNA: TGTGCCAGCAGCCAAAAAGACAGGAACACTGAAGCTTTCTTT. It encodes CASSQKDRNTEAFF.